A selection of T cell receptor beta chains follows, all from one sample in a study of Graves' ophthalmopathy and Graves' hyperthyroidism. TCRdb analysed the multiplex PCR reads with MiXCR anew, one entry per CDR3 protein. Of hundreds of thousands of distinct CDR3 sequences in the sample, 22% were seen once. Source material: peripheral blood. These TCRs come from a young woman with stable Graves' hyperthyroidism. Some clones in this sample may be carry-over from other donors' samples. Each CDR3 is given without its conserved first and last residue. Clone size is stated in some rows and not others, as once, few, many or a class when expanded.

v_gene: TRBV6-1
abundance: .
CDR3aa: ASGQGVFYGYT

v_gene: TRBV27
abundance: many
CDR3aa: ASSPRQGRDYGYT

v_gene: TRBV6-1
abundance: many
CDR3aa: ASSERASGPFYEQY

v_gene: TRBV24-1
abundance: .
CDR3aa: ATSDSLGPNTEAF

v_gene: TRBV28
abundance: many
CDR3aa: ASSPPRGGSNQPQH

v_gene: TRBV12-3/TRBV12-4
abundance: .
CDR3aa: ASARGNTEAF

v_gene: TRBV6-2/TRBV6-3
abundance: many
CDR3aa: ASSFYREPQH

v_gene: TRBV7-2
abundance: .
CDR3aa: ASSLVTAGELF

v_gene: TRBV19
abundance: many
CDR3aa: ASSIRWGAAQPQH

v_gene: TRBV20-1
abundance: few
CDR3aa: SASGGWVEQY

v_gene: TRBV29-1
abundance: many
CDR3aa: SVLPSFSYEQY

v_gene: TRBV6-1
abundance: .
CDR3aa: ASDTSRSYEQY

v_gene: TRBV6-2/TRBV6-3
abundance: .
CDR3aa: ASSYGSVYQPQH

v_gene: TRBV6-1
abundance: many
CDR3aa: ASMVTGVATYEQY

v_gene: TRBV7-9
abundance: .
CDR3aa: ASRSGRGYDEAF

v_gene: TRBV19
abundance: many
CDR3aa: ASSRGQGADYGYT

v_gene: TRBV20-1
abundance: few
CDR3aa: SAPLGQGSYEQY

v_gene: TRBV12-3/TRBV12-4
abundance: .
CDR3aa: ASSPGQGGLNIQY

v_gene: TRBV5-1
abundance: .
CDR3aa: ASSQTSGVQTQY

v_gene: TRBV6-1
abundance: .
CDR3aa: ASNRQDGGYT

v_gene: TRBV12-3/TRBV12-4
abundance: .
CDR3aa: ASSPYGTDNSPLH

v_gene: TRBV6-2/TRBV6-3
abundance: many
CDR3aa: ASRDTNTEAF

v_gene: TRBV7-8
abundance: few
CDR3aa: ASSLALNRALYGYT

v_gene: TRBV4-1
abundance: many
CDR3aa: ASSQSTAPSYEQY

v_gene: TRBV6-5
abundance: many
CDR3aa: ASSYSMTTGELF

v_gene: TRBV20-1
abundance: many
CDR3aa: SADDLNTEAF

v_gene: TRBV2
abundance: few
CDR3aa: ASSEAGARSSTEAF

v_gene: TRBV29-1
abundance: .
CDR3aa: SVGSANTGELF

v_gene: TRBV20-1
abundance: .
CDR3aa: SAPPGQGHEQY

v_gene: TRBV7-9
abundance: many
CDR3aa: ASILQGLNTEAF

v_gene: TRBV6-2/TRBV6-3
abundance: .
CDR3aa: ASSYYREHQPQH

v_gene: TRBV13
abundance: .
CDR3aa: ASSLGLRRGINYEQY

v_gene: TRBV6-5
abundance: few
CDR3aa: ASSYPGGGVLEPQH

v_gene: TRBV4-1
abundance: many
CDR3aa: ASSQDGDLGETQY

v_gene: TRBV2
abundance: many
CDR3aa: ASRAQVGEGPTHEQY

v_gene: TRBV5-1
abundance: .
CDR3aa: ASSLGVTWPDGGYNSHLH

v_gene: TRBV2
abundance: many
CDR3aa: ASSGWLVSTGRRVSYGYT

v_gene: TRBV7-9
abundance: many
CDR3aa: ASSLGPPKTYEQY

v_gene: TRBV4-3
abundance: .
CDR3aa: ASSQGYRGVYEQY

v_gene: TRBV5-1
abundance: .
CDR3aa: ASSLIGTPFYSYEQY

v_gene: TRBV29-1
abundance: many
CDR3aa: SVSGTDRGDQY

v_gene: TRBV5-1
abundance: few
CDR3aa: ASTLDRSGNTIY

v_gene: TRBV28
abundance: many
CDR3aa: ASTPVGRLNTEAF

v_gene: TRBV20-1
abundance: many
CDR3aa: SARDISGYT

v_gene: TRBV12-3/TRBV12-4
abundance: many
CDR3aa: ASSPLAGNTGELF

v_gene: TRBV11-2
abundance: many
CDR3aa: ASSSLLLAGDRSYEQY

v_gene: TRBV15
abundance: many
CDR3aa: ATSGTGRNTIY